The clone carrying this TCR beta chain was detected a few times. Its antigen is still unknown. These data are taken from a study of response to subunit inactivated influenza vaccine. Study results and caveats: The authors proposed limited new T cell recruitment per seasonal influenza vaccination.

From germline, CDR1 is SGHDT and CDR2 YYEEEE. The trim removed 4 bases at V and 6 bases at J, leaving 11 bases unmatched. The CDR3 is 16 residues long. TCRdb re-called the RT-PCR reads through MiXCR, storing one row per CDR3 protein. The table lists about 480,000 distinct CDR3 sequences, 10% to 11% of them singletons. This TCR was recovered from a man aged 50 to 60 who received an inactivated influenza vaccine. Source: PBMCs from blood, taken about 40 days after vaccination. The rearrangement links TRBV5-6 to TRBJ2-1, with 9 bases lining up with TRBD1. The CDR3 loop reads CASSRRHGTGSNEQFF. CDR3 coding DNA: TGTGCCAGCAGCCGGAGACACGGGACAGGGAGCAATGAGCAGTTCTTC.